Below are 25 T cell receptor beta chains sequenced from a single sample in a study of OX40 agonist ivuxolimab in advanced cancers. Here immunoSEQ multiplex PCR was the method, and the copy in TCRdb shows in-frame clones only, minus some. The profile shows 70,000 or so clones, about 92% of them singletons. The source material was CD4+ or CD8+ T cells sorted from blood, sampled in a trial of the OX40 agonist ivuxolimab. Receptors were obtained from an adult with an advanced solid tumor such as melanoma, head and neck, liver or kidney cancer.

Points on this clone: Other DNA sequences of this sample code for an identical CDR3. V and J are TRBV13 and TRBJ1-3; D is unresolved. V gave up 5 bases and J gave up 4 bases, with 3 bases separating them. CDR3 length: 11 residues. Looked up from germline, CDR1 is PRHDT and CDR2 is FYEKMQ (reference sequence). CDR3 sequence: CASSQGNTIYF. CDR3 in DNA: TGTGCCAGCAGCCAAGGAAACACCATATATTTT.

This clone occurred once. This chain joins TRBV5-6 and TRBJ2-4; perhaps TRBD1 as D (6 bases). V lost 4 bases and J lost 9, with 11 bases in between. The CDR3 has 12 amino acids. Germline V gene lookup returns CDR1 SGHDT and CDR2 YYEEEE. CDR3 in amino acids: CASSAGDTIQYF. The CDR3 coding sequence is TGTGCCAGCAGCGCCGGGGACACCATTCAGTACTTC.

The chain links TRBV7-9 to TRBJ2-3; either TRBD1 or TRBD2 may fit D (6 bases each). Trimming removed 1 base at V and 6 bases at J, with 14 bases between. This CDR3 contains 15 residues. Germline-derived CDR1 and CDR2 are SEHNR and FQNEAQ (reference sequence). The CDR3 region is CASSLVRGPRDTQYF. CDR3 in DNA: TGTGCCAGCAGCTTAGTCCGGGGGCCGCGGGATACGCAGTATTTT.

V gene TRBV11-2 combines with J gene TRBJ1-3; weak D call: TRBD1 (5 bases). The CDR3 length is 18 residues. CDR1 is SGHAT and CDR2 is FQNNGV in the germline V gene. V was clipped by 3 bases and J by 0 bases, with 18 bases between them. The CDR3 sequence: CASSFYPWGEPSGNTIYF. CDR3 DNA: TGTGCCAGCAGCTTTTACCCTTGGGGGGAACCCTCTGGAAACACCATATATTTT.

The V call is TRBV5-1, the J call TRBJ2-2; TRBD2 aligns across 10 bases. The germline gives CDR1 SGHRS, CDR2 YFSETQ. The CDR3 spans 15 residues. V shed 7 bases, J shed 7 bases, and the junction held 10 bases outside the gene matches. In nucleotides, the CDR3 is TGCGCCAGCTCCCCGAGCGGGGGGGCGGGCGGGGAGCTGTTTTTT. Translation: CASSPSGGAGGELFF.

This clone has a handful of counts. This chain joins TRBV9 and TRBJ1-1, with 9 bases lining up with TRBD1. The V and J ends lost 0 bases and 3 bases, in that order; junction bases with no gene match: 12. Germline V gene data show CDR1 as SGDLS and CDR2 as YYNGEE. The CDR3 runs 18 residues. The CDR3 DNA reads TGTGCCAGCAGCGTAGCTAGGACAGGGGAGAGTGTGCACACTGAAGCTTTCTTT. It codes for CASSVARTGESVHTEAFF. Complete variable domain (other parts from reference TRBV9 and TRBJ1-1): DSGVTQTPKHLITATGQRVTLRCSPRSGDLSVYWYQQSLDQGLQFLIQYYNGEERAKGNILERFSAQQFPDLHSELNLSSLELGDSALYFCASSVARTGESVHTEAFFGQGTRLTVV.

This rearrangement joins TRBV5-6 to TRBJ2-7, with 7 bases fitting TRBD1. Looked up from germline, CDR1 is SGHDT and CDR2 is YYEEEE. Trimming cost V 0 bases and J 2 bases; bases outside gene matches: 5. The CDR3 covers 15 residues. In DNA form, the CDR3 reads TGTGCCAGCAGCTTGGACAGGGGAGTGGCCTACGAGCAGTACTTC. It codes for CASSLDRGVAYEQYF.

This clone was detected once. The J gene is TRBJ1-5, the V gene TRBV13; D gene unclear. Deletions cut 2 bases from V and 9 bases from J, with 8 bases between. Germline CDR1 and CDR2: PRHDT and FYEKMQ (reference sequence). CDR3 length: 12 residues. CDR3 region: CASSLTEGPQHF. The CDR3 DNA reads as TGTGCCAGCAGCTTAACCGAGGGGCCCCAGCATTTT.

The rearrangement joins TRBV5-4 to TRBJ1-1, with TRBD1 identical over 10 bases. The trim removed 2 bases at V and 1 base at J, leaving 8 bases unmatched. This CDR3 spans 17 amino acids. CDR1 and CDR2 from the germline V gene are SGHNT and YYREEE (reference sequence). CDR3 region: CASSLSGTGDPNTEAFF. CDR3 coding DNA: TGTGCCAGCAGCTTATCCGGGACAGGGGACCCGAACACTGAAGCTTTCTTT.

The chain couples TRBV27 to TRBJ2-1; perhaps TRBD2 as D (6 bases). Germline CDR1 MNHEY, CDR2 SMNVEV (reference sequence). The V end lost 1 base, the J end lost 2 bases, and 15 bases lay between the germline ends. The CDR3 is made up of 17 amino acids. CDR3 in amino acids: CASSLLGFGGAYNEQFF. In nucleotides, the CDR3 is TGTGCCAGCAGTTTATTGGGTTTCGGCGGGGCCTACAATGAGCAGTTCTTC.

On this clone: Other DNA sequences of this sample code for an identical CDR3. This chain joins TRBV5-6 and TRBJ2-3, with D hard to call. This CDR3 has 12 amino acids. V was clipped by 2 bases and J by 1 base, with 2 bases between them. CDR1 is SGHDT and CDR2 is YYEEEE in the germline V gene. The CDR3 here is CASSFGTDTQYF. Written as DNA, the CDR3 is TGTGCCAGCAGCTTCGGCACAGATACGCAGTATTTT.

The chain links TRBV27 to TRBJ2-7; unclear D gene. CDR1 MNHEY and CDR2 SMNVEV come from the germline V gene (reference sequence). The V end lost 4 bases, the J end lost 3 bases, and 7 bases lay between the germline ends. CDR3 length: 12 amino acids. For the CDR3, the DNA is TGTGCCAGCAGTTCCCAGAACTACGAGCAGTACTTC. This translates into CASSSQNYEQYF.

This rearrangement joins TRBV11-2 to TRBJ1-2; 8 nucleotides line up with TRBD1. V lost 2 bases and J lost 3; bases outside the gene matches: 5. The CDR3 length is 15 residues. The germline CDR1 and CDR2 sequences are SGHAT and FQNNGV. The CDR3 region is CASSLRTGNYYGYTF. The DNA for the CDR3 is TGTGCCAGCAGCTTAAGGACAGGGAACTACTATGGCTACACCTTC.

The chain carries TRBV7-6 and TRBJ2-7, with 7 bases lining up with TRBD1. The length of the CDR3 is 14 residues. The germline gives CDR1 SGHVS, CDR2 FNYEAQ. V trimming: 2 bases; J trimming: 6 bases; junction bases outside the gene matches: 7. The CDR3 DNA is TGTGCCAGCAGCTTATCAACGACAGGGAGCGAGCAGTACTTC. Translation gives CASSLSTTGSEQYF. Filled out from reference TRBV7-6 and TRBJ2-7, the complete variable domain reads GAGVSQSPRYKVTKRGQDVALRCDPISGHVSLYWYRQALGQGPEFLTYFNYEAQQDKSGLPNDRFSAERPEGSISTLTIQRTEQRDSAMYRCASSLSTTGSEQYFGPGTRLTVT.

This chain links TRBV4-2 with TRBJ1-1; no clear D. The CDR3 has 15 residues. Trimming removed 0 bases from V and 0 bases from J, with 8 bases in between. CDR1 is LGHNA, CDR2 YNFKEQ, per germline. CDR3 nucleotide sequence: TGTGCCAGCAGCCAAGAGTCCAGCATGAACACTGAAGCTTTCTTT. The encoded protein is CASSQESSMNTEAFF.

The chain links TRBV4-1 to TRBJ2-7; no clear D. The CDR3 totals 14 residues. V lost 1 base and J 4 bases, leaving 11 bases between the germline ends. From germline, CDR1 is MGHRA and CDR2 YSYEKL. CDR3 nucleotides: TGCGCCAGCAGCCAAGTACTACGAGAGTACGAGCAGTACTTC. It specifies CASSQVLREYEQYF.

V is TRBV6-6 and J is TRBJ2-5, with D unclear. V lost 6 bases to trimming and J lost 0 bases, with 5 bases between them. In germline, CDR1 is MNHNY, CDR2 SVGAGI (reference sequence). The CDR3 length is 12 residues. This CDR3 reads CASRLNQETQYF. For the CDR3, the DNA is TGTGCCAGCAGGTTAAACCAAGAGACCCAGTACTTC.

The chain links TRBV25-1 to TRBJ2-7, with D possibly matching TRBD2 (6 bases). CDR3 size: 14 residues. Germline lookup yields CDR1 MGHDK and CDR2 SYGVNS. V was pared by 6 bases and J by 3 bases, with 15 bases between. The CDR3 DNA sequence: TGTGCCAGCAGCCCCTCGGAGGGAGACTACGAGCAGTACTTC. The encoded protein is CASSPSEGDYEQYF.

V is TRBV13 and J is TRBJ2-7; a weak D match, TRBD1 (6 bases). Germline lookup yields CDR1 PRHDT and CDR2 FYEKMQ (reference sequence). V lost 6 bases to trimming and J lost 2 bases, with 11 bases between them. The CDR3 is 13 amino acids. The CDR3 sequence is CASRGAIPYEQYF. In DNA form, the CDR3 reads TGTGCCAGCAGGGGGGCGATTCCCTACGAGCAGTACTTC.

The chain recombines TRBV29-1 with TRBJ1-2; D perhaps matches TRBD1 (6 bases). Germline lookup yields CDR1 SQVTM and CDR2 ANQGSEA. V was clipped by 5 bases and J by 2 bases, with 12 bases between them. The CDR3 runs to 13 residues. Here the CDR3 reads CSVLGGENYGYTF. In nucleotides, the CDR3 is TGCAGCGTTCTTGGGGGCGAGAACTATGGCTACACCTTC.

This chain connects TRBV7-9 to TRBJ2-7, with TRBD1 identical over 9 bases. Trimming cost V 4 bases and J 3 bases; bases outside gene matches: 16. CDR3 size: 18 residues. Germline CDR1 SEHNR, CDR2 FQNEAQ (reference sequence). The CDR3 reads CASSSVRGTGRDNYEQYF. CDR3 DNA: TGTGCCAGCAGCTCGGTCCGGGGGACAGGGCGCGACAACTACGAGCAGTACTTC.

This clone came up once. The gene calls are TRBV11-2 and TRBJ2-7, with D perhaps given as TRBD1 or TRBD2 (5 bases each). Germline V gene sequence: CDR1 SGHAT, CDR2 FQNNGV. This CDR3 is built from 15 residues. V was shortened by 6 bases and J by 7 bases, with 22 bases between the two germline ends. The CDR3 loop is CASRSSPGPPREQYF. The CDR3, as DNA: TGTGCCAGCAGATCGTCCCCGGGGCCCCCCCGGGAGCAGTACTTC.

The chain has TRBV30 and TRBJ2-2, with TRBD1 matching 8 bases. CDR3 length: 14 amino acids. Per the germline V gene, CDR1 is GTSNPN and CDR2 is SVGIG (reference sequence). J lost 4 bases, V lost 8 bases, and 9 bases had no gene match. The CDR3, as DNA: TGTGCCGGGATGCAGGGGGCCCTCACCGGGGAGCTGTTTTTT. Protein sequence: CAGMQGALTGELFF.

V and J are TRBV7-2 and TRBJ2-3; perhaps TRBD2 as D (6 bases). Germline CDR1 is SGHTA and CDR2 is FQGNSA. V was trimmed by 2 bases and J by 4 bases, leaving 7 bases between them. The CDR3 totals 13 residues. The CDR3 protein is CASSLWGADTQYF. The CDR3 DNA reads TGTGCCAGCAGCTTATGGGGGGCAGATACGCAGTATTTT.

For the CDR3, the DNA is TGTGCCAGCAGTTACTCTAGTGAACTCTACAATGAGCAGTTCTTC. It encodes CASSYSSELYNEQFF. The chain links TRBV6-5 to TRBJ2-1; no clear D gene. The V gene's germline CDR1 is MNHEY and CDR2 SVGAGI. Trimming cost V 0 bases and J 3 bases, with 9 bases left between them. The CDR3 has 15 amino acids.